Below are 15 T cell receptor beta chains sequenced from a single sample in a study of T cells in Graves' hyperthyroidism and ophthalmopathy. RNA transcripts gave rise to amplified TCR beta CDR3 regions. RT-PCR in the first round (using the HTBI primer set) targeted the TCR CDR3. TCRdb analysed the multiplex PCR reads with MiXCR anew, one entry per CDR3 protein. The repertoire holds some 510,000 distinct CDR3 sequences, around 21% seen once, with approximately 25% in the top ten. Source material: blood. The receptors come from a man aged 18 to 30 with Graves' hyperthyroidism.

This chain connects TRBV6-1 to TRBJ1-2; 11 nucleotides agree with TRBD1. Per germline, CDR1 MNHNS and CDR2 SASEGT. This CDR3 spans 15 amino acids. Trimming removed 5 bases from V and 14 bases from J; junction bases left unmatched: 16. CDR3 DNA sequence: TGTGCCAGCAGTAAAATCAAGGGACAGGGGGACTTTTCGACCTTC. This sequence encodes CASSKIKGQGDFSTF.

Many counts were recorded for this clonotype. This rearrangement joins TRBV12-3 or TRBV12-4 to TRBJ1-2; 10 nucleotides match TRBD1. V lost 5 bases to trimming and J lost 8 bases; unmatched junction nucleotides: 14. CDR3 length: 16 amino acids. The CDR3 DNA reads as TGTGCCAGCAGTCCTAATGACAGGGGGCGTCAGGAGGGCTACACCTTC. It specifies CASSPNDRGRQEGYTF.

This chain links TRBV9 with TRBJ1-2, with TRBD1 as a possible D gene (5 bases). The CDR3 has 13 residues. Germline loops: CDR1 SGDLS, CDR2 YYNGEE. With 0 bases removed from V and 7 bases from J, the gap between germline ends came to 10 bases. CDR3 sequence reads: CASSVGSGTGYTF. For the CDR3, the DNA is TGTGCCAGCAGCGTAGGGTCAGGGACTGGCTACACCTTC.

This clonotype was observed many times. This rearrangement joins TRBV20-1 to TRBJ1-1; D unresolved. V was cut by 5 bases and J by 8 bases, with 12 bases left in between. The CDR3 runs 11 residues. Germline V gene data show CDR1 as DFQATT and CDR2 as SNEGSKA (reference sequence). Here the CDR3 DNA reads TGCAGTGCTCGACCGATGGAGGAAGCTTTCTTT. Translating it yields CSARPMEEAFF.

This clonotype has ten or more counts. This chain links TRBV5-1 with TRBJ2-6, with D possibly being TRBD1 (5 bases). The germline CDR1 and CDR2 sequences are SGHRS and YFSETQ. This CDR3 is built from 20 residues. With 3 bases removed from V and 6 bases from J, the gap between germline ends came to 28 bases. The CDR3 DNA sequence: TGCGCCAGCAGCTCAATTGGTGCTCGACAGTTACCGATAGCGGCCAACGTCCTGACTTTC. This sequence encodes CASSSIGARQLPIAANVLTF.

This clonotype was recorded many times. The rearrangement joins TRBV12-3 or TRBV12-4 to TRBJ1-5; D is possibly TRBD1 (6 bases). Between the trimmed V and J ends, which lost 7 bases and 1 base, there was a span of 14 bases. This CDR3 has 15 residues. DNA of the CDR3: TGTGCCAGCACCCGGACCGGACAGAGCAATCAGCCCCAGCATTTT. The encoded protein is CASTRTGQSNQPQHF.

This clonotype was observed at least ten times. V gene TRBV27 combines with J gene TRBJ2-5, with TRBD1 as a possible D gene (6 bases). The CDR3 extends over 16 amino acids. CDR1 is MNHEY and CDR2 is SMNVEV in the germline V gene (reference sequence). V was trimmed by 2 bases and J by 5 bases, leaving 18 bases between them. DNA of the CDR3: TGTGCCAGCAGTTTACGGTCGGGACAATTTGGGGAGACCCAGTACTTC. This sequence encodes CASSLRSGQFGETQYF.

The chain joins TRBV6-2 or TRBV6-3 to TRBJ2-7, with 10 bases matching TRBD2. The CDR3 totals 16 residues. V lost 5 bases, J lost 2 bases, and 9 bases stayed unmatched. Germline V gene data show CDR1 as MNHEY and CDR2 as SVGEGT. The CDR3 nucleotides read TGTGCCAGCAGTAAACCTTGGACTAGCGGCGCCTACGAGCAGTACTTC. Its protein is CASSKPWTSGAYEQYF.

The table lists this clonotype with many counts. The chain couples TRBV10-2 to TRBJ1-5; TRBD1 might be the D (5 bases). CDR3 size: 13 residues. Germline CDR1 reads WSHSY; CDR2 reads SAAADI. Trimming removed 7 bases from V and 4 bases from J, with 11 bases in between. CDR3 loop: CASTGGENQPQHF. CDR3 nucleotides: TGCGCCAGCACCGGAGGGGAGAATCAGCCCCAGCATTTT.

The CDR3 DNA reads as TGTGCCAGCACTTCGCCCGACGGGGCGGGGGCCTCCTACGAGCAGTACTTC. It yields the protein CASTSPDGAGASYEQYF. The chain recombines TRBV28 with TRBJ2-7, with D possibly matching TRBD2 (7 bases). This CDR3 is 17 amino acids long. CDR1 and CDR2 (germline): MDHEN, SYDVKM. Trimming cost V 7 bases and J 0 bases, with 22 bases left between them.

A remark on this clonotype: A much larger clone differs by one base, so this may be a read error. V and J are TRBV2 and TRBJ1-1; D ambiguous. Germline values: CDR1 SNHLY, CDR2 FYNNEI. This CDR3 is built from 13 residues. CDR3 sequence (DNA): TGTTCCAGCAGTGCGGAGAGTGGGACTGAAGCTTTCTTT. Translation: CSSSAESGTEAFF.

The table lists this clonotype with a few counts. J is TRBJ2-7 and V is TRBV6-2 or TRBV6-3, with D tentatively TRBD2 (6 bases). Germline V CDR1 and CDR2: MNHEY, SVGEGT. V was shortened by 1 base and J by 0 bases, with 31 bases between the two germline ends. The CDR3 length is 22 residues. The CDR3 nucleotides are TGTGCCAGCAGTTACTTCCCTGGCGCGACTAGGGAGGTTGGGGCGCGCTCCTACGAGCAGTACTTC. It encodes CASSYFPGATREVGARSYEQYF.

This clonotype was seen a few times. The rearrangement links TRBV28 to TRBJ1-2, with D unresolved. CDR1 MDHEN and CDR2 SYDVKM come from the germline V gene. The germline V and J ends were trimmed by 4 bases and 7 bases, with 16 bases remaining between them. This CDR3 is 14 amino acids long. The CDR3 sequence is CASSSLRDGPGYTF. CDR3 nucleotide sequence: TGTGCCAGCAGTTCCCTCCGCGACGGGCCTGGCTACACCTTC.

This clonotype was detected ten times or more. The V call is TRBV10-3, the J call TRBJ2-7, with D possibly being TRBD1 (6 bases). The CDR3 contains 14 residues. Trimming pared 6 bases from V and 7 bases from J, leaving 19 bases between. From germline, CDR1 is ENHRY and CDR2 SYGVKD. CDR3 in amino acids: CAISTGTLGWEQYF. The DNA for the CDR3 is TGTGCCATCAGCACCGGGACACTGGGATGGGAGCAGTACTTC.

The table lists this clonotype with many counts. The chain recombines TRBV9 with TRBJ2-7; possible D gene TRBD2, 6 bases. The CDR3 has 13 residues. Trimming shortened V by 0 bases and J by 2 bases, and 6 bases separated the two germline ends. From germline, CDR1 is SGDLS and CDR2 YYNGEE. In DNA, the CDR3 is TGTGCCAGCAGCGTAGCGGGGGCCTACGAGCAGTACTTC. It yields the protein CASSVAGAYEQYF.